What follows are 6 T cell receptor beta chains derived from one specimen sequenced in a study of glioma-infiltrating T cells. Using RNA template, CDR3s of TCR alpha and beta were amplified with iRepertoire arm-PCR. TCRdb reprocessed the multiplex PCR reads with MiXCR, giving one entry per CDR3 protein. The sample lists 100,000 to 150,000 distinct CDR3 sequences; around 25% were seen once. The specimen was glioma tissue, nonneoplastic brain tissue, or PBMCs (not recorded which). These receptors all come from a human donor with low-grade glioma or glioblastoma, undergoing nonglioma brain surgery, or in good health (not recorded which).

The chain has TRBV11-3 and TRBJ2-3; 10 bases align to TRBD1. Germline assignment: CDR1 SGHNT and CDR2 YENEEA. The CDR3 runs 16 residues. J was trimmed by 2 bases and V by 5 bases; bases with no gene match: 7. The CDR3, as DNA: TGTGCCAGCAGCCCACGACAGGGGGCGCCCACAGATACGCAGTATTTT. Amino acids: CASSPRQGAPTDTQYF.

The rearrangement links TRBV3-1 to TRBJ2-5, with D possibly matching TRBD2 (6 bases). The germline V gene encodes CDR1 LGHDT and CDR2 YNNKEL (reference sequence). The CDR3 length is 16 residues. V was pared by 0 bases and J by 3 bases, with 14 bases between. The CDR3 sequence is CASSQEMKSGEETQYF. CDR3 in DNA: TGTGCCAGCAGCCAAGAAATGAAGTCGGGAGAAGAGACCCAGTACTTC.

This clonotype has just a few counts. The genes are TRBV5-1 and TRBJ2-5; maybe TRBD2 (6 bases). V gave up 0 bases and J gave up 3 bases, with 9 bases separating them. This CDR3 has 14 residues. Germline-derived CDR1 and CDR2 are SGHRS and YFSETQ. The DNA of the CDR3 is TGCGCCAGCAGCTTGGGACTAGGTAAAGAGACCCAGTACTTC. Translating gives CASSLGLGKETQYF.

This clonotype has only a few counts. The J gene is TRBJ1-5, the V gene TRBV3-1; D is undetermined. The germline CDR1 and CDR2 sequences are LGHDT and YNNKEL (reference sequence). V was pared by 1 base and J by 9 bases, with 10 bases between. This CDR3 is 13 amino acids long. The CDR3 sequence is CASSQVLPTPQHF. The DNA for the CDR3 is TGTGCCAGCAGCCAAGTTTTACCAACGCCCCAGCATTTT.

This clonotype is medium-sized by share. The chain joins TRBV6-1 to TRBJ2-3; D remains unclear. Germline loops: CDR1 MNHNS, CDR2 SASEGT. The CDR3 is made up of 13 amino acids. Trimming removed 2 bases at V and 4 bases at J, with 7 bases between. The CDR3 DNA is TGTGCCAGCAGTGAATTTTCACCAGATACGCAGTATTTT. It yields the protein CASSEFSPDTQYF.

J is TRBJ2-3 and V is TRBV12-3 or TRBV12-4; weak D call: TRBD1 (5 bases). The germline V and J ends were trimmed by 3 bases and 0 bases, with 10 bases remaining between them. The CDR3 is made up of 15 amino acids. CDR3 sequence: CASSFNRKSTDTQYF. The CDR3 region has the DNA TGTGCCAGCAGTTTCAACAGGAAAAGCACAGATACGCAGTATTTT.